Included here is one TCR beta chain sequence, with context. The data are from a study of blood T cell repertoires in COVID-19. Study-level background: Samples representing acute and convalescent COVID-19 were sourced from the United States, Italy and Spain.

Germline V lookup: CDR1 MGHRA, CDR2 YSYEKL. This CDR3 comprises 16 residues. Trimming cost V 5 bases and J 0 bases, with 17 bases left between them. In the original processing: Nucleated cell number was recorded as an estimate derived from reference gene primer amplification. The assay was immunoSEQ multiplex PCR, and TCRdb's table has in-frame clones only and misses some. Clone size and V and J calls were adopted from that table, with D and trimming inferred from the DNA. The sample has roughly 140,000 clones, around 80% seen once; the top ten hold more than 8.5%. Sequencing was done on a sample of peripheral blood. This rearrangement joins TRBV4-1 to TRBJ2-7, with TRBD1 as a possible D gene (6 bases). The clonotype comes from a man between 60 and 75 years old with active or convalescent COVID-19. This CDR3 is CASSFGQPLSSYEQYF. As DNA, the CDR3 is TGCGCCAGCAGCTTTGGACAGCCACTCAGCTCCTACGAGCAGTACTTC.